The 19 T cell receptor beta chains listed next were all sequenced from one sample in a study of CD8 T cells in Susac syndrome. Reverse transcription of about 0.45 to 1 ug RNA was performed with random hexamers. TCRdb re-derived calls from the immunoSEQ multiplex PCR reads in MiXCR, one entry per CDR3 protein. The data hold over 100,000 distinct CDR3 sequences, with about 90% observed a single time. Sequenced input: CD4+ T cells from PBMCs. These receptors came from a human donor in good health.

This clonotype is a singleton in its sample. This chain connects TRBV4-2 to TRBJ2-3; TRBD2 agrees at 13 bases. Trimming took 1 base from V and 0 from J; bases not matched to a gene: 4. The CDR3 totals 18 residues. Looked up from germline, CDR1 is LGHNA and CDR2 is YNFKEQ. CDR3 in amino acids: CASSQGTSGGASTDTQYF. The CDR3 nucleotides read TGTGCCAGCAGCCAAGGTACTAGCGGGGGGGCCAGCACAGATACGCAGTATTTT.

The rearrangement uses TRBV30 and TRBJ2-1; no reliable D call. The germline V gene has CDR1 GTSNPN and CDR2 SVGIG (reference sequence). V was shortened by 2 bases and J by 7 bases, with 9 bases between the two germline ends. The CDR3 has 12 residues. The CDR3 spells CAWSPGLNEQFF. CDR3 bases: TGTGCCTGGAGTCCGGGCCTTAATGAGCAGTTCTTC. The full variable domain, rest sourced from reference TRBV30 and TRBJ2-1, is SQTIHQWPATLVQPVGSPLSLECTVEGTSNPNLYWYRQAAGRGLQLLFYSVGIGQISSEVPQNLSASRPQDRQFILSSKKLLLSDSGFYLCAWSPGLNEQFFGPGTRLTVL.

This sequence joins TRBV3-1 and TRBJ1-5, with D maybe TRBD1 (5 bases). The CDR3 extends over 16 amino acids. Germline CDR1 reads LGHDT; CDR2 reads YNNKEL (reference sequence). The V end was cut by 3 bases, the J end by 0 bases, with 12 bases between. The CDR3 reads CASSQAGTDSNQPQHF. CDR3 sequence (DNA): TGTGCCAGCAGCCAGGCCGGGACTGATAGCAATCAGCCCCAGCATTTT.

V and J are TRBV7-9 and TRBJ1-2; TRBD1 agrees at 12 bases. Germline trimming cut 3 bases from V and 7 bases from J; bases unmatched to any gene: 9. This CDR3 spans 16 amino acids. Germline CDR1 reads SEHNR; CDR2 reads FQNEAQ (reference sequence). CDR3 residues: CASSLGQGAGKSGYTF. The CDR3 DNA sequence: TGTGCCAGCAGCTTGGGACAGGGGGCTGGAAAATCTGGCTACACCTTC.

The chain recombines TRBV12-5 with TRBJ1-5, with D possibly matching TRBD1 (6 bases). CDR1 and CDR2 from the germline V gene are LGHNT and FRNRAP. The V end was cut by 1 base, the J end by 5 bases, with 6 bases between. CDR3 length equals 13 residues. The CDR3 DNA follows: TGTGCTAGTGGTTTGGAGGGGGATCAGCCCCAGCATTTT. Encoded protein: CASGLEGDQPQHF. The entire variable domain, with the rest obtained from reference TRBV12-5 and TRBJ1-5, is as follows: DARVTQTPRHKVTEMGQEVTMRCQPILGHNTVFWYRQTMMQGLELLAYFRNRAPLDDSGMPKDRFSAEMPDATLATLKIQPSEPRDSAVYFCASGLEGDQPQHFGDGTRLSIL.

The gene calls are TRBV7-3 and TRBJ2-2; either TRBD1 or TRBD2 may supply D (7 bases each). Germline V gene sequence: CDR1 SGHTA, CDR2 FQGTGA. Trimming stripped 7 bases from V and 1 base from J, with 13 bases between. The CDR3 length is 15 residues. CDR3 loop: CASTPRGGNTGELFF. The CDR3 DNA follows: TGTGCCAGCACCCCCAGGGGGGGGAACACCGGGGAGCTGTTTTTT.

V and J are TRBV2 and TRBJ2-2, with D possibly matching TRBD2 (6 bases). The germline gives CDR1 SNHLY, CDR2 FYNNEI. Trimming took off 4 bases at V and 6 bases at J, with 15 bases between the two ends. CDR3 length equals 15 residues. DNA of the CDR3: TGTGCCAGCAGTGCGCTGGCAGGGAGGCCCGGGGAGCTGTTTTTT. It encodes CASSALAGRPGELFF.

The chain uses TRBV9 and TRBJ1-3; D might be TRBD1 (5 bases). Between the trimmed V and J ends, which lost 3 bases and 0 bases, there was a span of 13 bases. The CDR3 is 16 amino acids. Germline-derived CDR1 and CDR2 are SGDLS and YYNGEE. As DNA, the CDR3 is TGTGCCAGCAGCGGGCACAGGAGCGACTCTGGAAACACCATATATTTT. Translating gives CASSGHRSDSGNTIYF.

The V gene is TRBV4-2, the J gene TRBJ2-3; D may correspond to TRBD1 or TRBD2 (5 bases each). V shed 0 bases and J shed 3 bases, with 7 bases lying between them. The CDR3 is 14 residues long. Per germline, CDR1 LGHNA and CDR2 YNFKEQ. The CDR3 coding sequence is TGTGCCAGCAGCCAAGAGGGACGTACAGATACGCAGTATTTT. It is translated as CASSQEGRTDTQYF.

The chain joins TRBV24-1 to TRBJ2-5, with a weak D call TRBD2 (5 bases). From germline, CDR1 is KGHDR and CDR2 SFDVKD. This CDR3 is built from 16 residues. V lost 4 bases to trimming and J lost 4 bases, with 18 bases between them. The DNA for the CDR3 is TGTGCCACCAGTGACCCGCGGGCCCCGTTAGGAGAGACCCAGTACTTC. This translates into CATSDPRAPLGETQYF.

This sequence joins TRBV4-3 and TRBJ2-3, with 13 bases lining up with TRBD2. Germline CDR1 and CDR2: LGHNA and YSLEER. Germline trimming cut 4 bases from V and 11 bases from J; bases unmatched to any gene: 9. This CDR3 comprises 15 residues. CDR3 in amino acids: CASSPRTSGSLVQYF. The DNA for the CDR3 is TGCGCCAGCAGCCCCCGGACTAGCGGGAGTTTGGTGCAGTATTTT.

The V gene is TRBV5-1, the J gene TRBJ1-2; D remains unclear. The CDR3 consists of 14 residues. Germline V gives CDR1 SGHRS, CDR2 YFSETQ. Trimming removed 1 base from V and 6 bases from J, with 13 bases in between. The CDR3 sequence is CASSLTVQGDGYTF. CDR3 DNA sequence: TGCGCCAGCAGCTTGACAGTGCAAGGAGATGGCTACACCTTC.

The chain uses TRBV2 and TRBJ2-7, with 7 nucleotides matching TRBD1. The germline V gene encodes CDR1 SNHLY and CDR2 FYNNEI. The ends lost 9 bases at V and 7 bases at J; junction bases unmatched: 15. There are 14 residues in the CDR3. The CDR3 DNA follows: TGTGCCAGTCTCCGGGGACAGTCACCCTGGGAGCAGTACTTC. Amino acids: CASLRGQSPWEQYF.

The chain couples TRBV6-6 to TRBJ1-5; D remains unclear. The CDR3 loop spans 16 amino acids. The ends were cut back, 7 bases at V and 6 bases at J, with 22 bases in the middle. Germline assignment: CDR1 MNHNY and CDR2 SVGAGI (reference sequence). For the CDR3, the DNA is TGTGCCAGCAACTTAATACACGGAATAGTAGGTCAGCCCCAGCATTTT. Amino acid sequence: CASNLIHGIVGQPQHF.

V usage is TRBV12-3 or TRBV12-4 and J usage is TRBJ2-1; weak D call: TRBD2 (6 bases). The V and J ends lost 3 bases and 0 bases respectively, with 12 bases between them. This CDR3 spans 16 amino acids. CDR3 bases: TGTGCCAGCAGTTTGATCGCCGGGAGCTCCTACAATGAGCAGTTCTTC. This codes for CASSLIAGSSYNEQFF.

In its sample, this clonotype was seen once. This chain uses TRBV23-1 with TRBJ1-1; D is undetermined. TRBV23-1 belongs to the ORF category, with a function that is uncertain. The germline V and J ends were trimmed by 2 bases and 6 bases, with 16 bases remaining between them. The length of the CDR3 is 15 residues. The CDR3 loop is CASSQMVRAMSEAFF. The DNA for the CDR3 is TGCGCCAGCAGTCAAATGGTTCGGGCGATGTCTGAAGCTTTCTTT.

V gene TRBV5-6 combines with J gene TRBJ1-5, with 8 nucleotides matching TRBD1. CDR1 SGHDT and CDR2 YYEEEE come from the germline V gene. V lost 1 base to trimming and J lost 5 bases; unmatched junction nucleotides: 8. This CDR3 has 16 amino acids. The chain's CDR3 is CASSLLGQVTDQPQHF. CDR3 sequence (DNA): TGTGCCAGCAGCTTGTTGGGACAGGTTACTGATCAGCCCCAGCATTTT.

The V and J genes are TRBV3-1 and TRBJ1-3; the D is unclear. The V end lost 4 bases, the J end lost 0 bases, and 13 bases lay between the germline ends. Germline loops: CDR1 LGHDT, CDR2 YNNKEL (reference sequence). CDR3 length: 16 amino acids. CDR3 sequence (DNA): TGTGCCAGCAGCCGGGAAAGACGTGGCTCTGGAAACACCATATATTTT. Translation gives CASSRERRGSGNTIYF. Supplemented by reference TRBV3-1 and TRBJ1-3, the full variable domain reads DTAVSQTPKYLVTQMGNDKSIKCEQNLGHDTMYWYKQDSKKFLKIMFSYNNKELIINETVPNRFSPKSPDKAHLNLHINSLELGDSAVYFCASSRERRGSGNTIYFGEGSWLTVV.

This chain uses TRBV2 with TRBJ2-5; D is ambiguous. The germline V gene encodes CDR1 SNHLY and CDR2 FYNNEI. V lost 6 bases and J lost 5, with 13 bases in between. The CDR3 length is 13 residues. The CDR3 protein is CASRVGLRETQYF. As DNA, the CDR3 is TGTGCCAGCAGGGTGGGCCTAAGGGAGACCCAGTACTTC.